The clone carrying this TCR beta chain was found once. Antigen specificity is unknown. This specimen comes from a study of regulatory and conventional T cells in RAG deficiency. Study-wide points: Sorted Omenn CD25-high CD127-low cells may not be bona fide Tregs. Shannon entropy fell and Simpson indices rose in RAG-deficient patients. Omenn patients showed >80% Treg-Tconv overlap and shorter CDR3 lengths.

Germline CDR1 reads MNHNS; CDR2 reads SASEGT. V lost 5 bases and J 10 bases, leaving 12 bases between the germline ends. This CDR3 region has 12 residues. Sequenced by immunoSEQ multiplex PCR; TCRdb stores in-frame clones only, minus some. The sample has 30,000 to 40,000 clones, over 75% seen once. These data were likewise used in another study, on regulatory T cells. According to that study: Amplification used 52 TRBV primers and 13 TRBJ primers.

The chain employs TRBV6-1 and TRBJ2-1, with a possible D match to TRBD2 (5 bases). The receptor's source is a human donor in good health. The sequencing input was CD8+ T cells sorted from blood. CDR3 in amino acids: CASSRTGKEQFF. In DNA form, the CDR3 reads TGTGCCAGCAGTAGAACGGGAAAGGAGCAGTTCTTC.